Following are 9 T cell receptor beta chains from one sample sequenced in a study of blood T cell repertoires in COVID-19. The protocol was immunoSEQ multiplex PCR, while the TCRdb copy is restricted to in-frame clones and leaves out a portion. The sample includes approximately 110,000 clones, about 84% of them seen just once. Sequences were obtained from peripheral blood. The receptors originated from a man aged 50 or older with acute or convalescent COVID-19.

The chain has TRBV5-6 and TRBJ2-1, with 7 bases matching TRBD1. CDR1 is SGHDT and CDR2 is YYEEEE in the germline V gene. CDR3 length: 16 residues. The ends lost 4 bases at V and 4 bases at J; junction bases unmatched: 11. CDR3 in amino acids: CASSRLRDSGYNEQFF. In nucleotides, the CDR3 is TGTGCCAGCAGCCGACTCCGGGACAGTGGGTACAATGAGCAGTTCTTC.

The chain employs TRBV27 and TRBJ2-2, with a tentative D call TRBD2 (6 bases). The CDR3 extends over 18 amino acids. Germline lookup yields CDR1 MNHEY and CDR2 SMNVEV (reference sequence). Trimming shortened V by 1 base and J by 5 bases, and 20 bases separated the two germline ends. CDR3 coding DNA: TGTGCCAGCAGTTTATTTTATAAGGGGCGGGAAAAAACCGGGGAGCTGTTTTTT. As protein: CASSLFYKGREKTGELFF.

CDR3 loop: CASGQGSRYGYTF. CDR3 nucleotides: TGTGCCAGTGGCCAGGGGTCCCGGTATGGCTACACCTTC. The chain combines TRBV19 with TRBJ1-2, with a tentative D call TRBD1 (6 bases). Trimming removed 8 bases from V and 5 bases from J, with 15 bases in between. Germline CDR1 and CDR2: LNHDA and SQIVND (reference sequence). CDR3 length: 13 amino acids.

V usage is TRBV4-1 and J usage is TRBJ1-2; the match to TRBD1 covers 7 bases. In germline, CDR1 is MGHRA, CDR2 YSYEKL. The CDR3 is 13 residues long. V was pared by 4 bases and J by 8 bases, with 7 bases of the junction left unmatched. For the CDR3, the DNA is TGCGCCAGCAGCCTTGACAGGGAAATGGGCTACACCTTC. It encodes CASSLDREMGYTF.

The chain carries TRBV5-1 and TRBJ1-1; 12 bases match TRBD1. The CDR3 contains 16 residues. Looked up from germline, CDR1 is SGHRS and CDR2 is YFSETQ. Trimming took 3 bases from V and 2 from J; bases not matched to a gene: 5. For the CDR3, the DNA is TGCGCCAGCAGCTCCGGGACAGGGGGCATTAACACTGAAGCTTTCTTT. Translating it yields CASSSGTGGINTEAFF.

The CDR3 region has the DNA TGTGCCACTTGGGACAGGGGGAACACTGAAGCTTTCTTT. Encoded protein: CATWDRGNTEAFF. The rearrangement joins TRBV28 to TRBJ1-1, with TRBD1 identical over 10 bases. Trimming cost V 10 bases and J 1 base; bases outside gene matches: 3. Germline CDR1 MDHEN, CDR2 SYDVKM. The CDR3 contains 13 residues. The full variable domain, rest sourced from reference TRBV28 and TRBJ1-1, is DVKVTQSSRYLVKRTGEKVFLECVQDMDHENMFWYRQDPGLGLRLIYFSYDVKMKEKGDIPEGYSVSREKKERFSLILESASTNQTSMYLCATWDRGNTEAFFGQGTRLTVV.

V gene TRBV5-1 combines with J gene TRBJ2-1; TRBD2 agrees at 10 bases. Trimming at V came to 4 bases and at J to 9 bases, leaving 10 bases not matched to a gene. Germline CDR1 is SGHRS and CDR2 is YFSETQ. The CDR3 has 15 amino acids. DNA for the CDR3: TGCGCCAGCAGCCAGGGAGGACTAGCGGCGGGTGAGCAGTTCTTC. Residues: CASSQGGLAAGEQFF.

The rearrangement links TRBV5-6 to TRBJ1-1; 8 bases agree with TRBD1. V lost 4 bases, J lost 6 bases, and 11 bases stayed unmatched. The CDR3 is 15 amino acids. Germline-derived CDR1 and CDR2 are SGHDT and YYEEEE. The DNA of the CDR3 is TGTGCCAGCAGCCCTTCGGACAGGGAGGGCCCTGAAGCTTTCTTT. It translates to CASSPSDREGPEAFF.

The chain carries TRBV10-3 and TRBJ1-2, with 7 bases that match TRBD1. V trimming: 5 bases; J trimming: 1 base; junction bases outside the gene matches: 10. This CDR3 contains 16 residues. CDR1 and CDR2 (germline): ENHRY, SYGVKD. CDR3 nucleotides: TGTGCCATCAGTAGGGCCGGGACAGAGCTTAACTATGGCTACACCTTC. Residues: CAISRAGTELNYGYTF.